This T cell receptor beta chain was retrieved from a study of T cell repertoires in ileal Crohn's disease. For the study at large: Patients had a median approximately 7.3-year disease duration, and about 40% were active smokers. All patients had surgery for stricturing (about 60%) or penetrating (39%) disease.

With respect to this clone: The antigen is not known.

Study findings and constraints: Clonal expansions were more frequent in active smokers than non-smokers at surgery.

Trimming pared 3 bases from V and 4 bases from J, leaving 19 bases between. The CDR3 extends over 16 amino acids. The germline gives CDR1 SGHNT, CDR2 YYREEE (reference sequence). Described time point: inflamed ileum from the surgical specimen. Adults with ileal or ileocolonic Crohn's disease and an indication for resection were eligible. Clones were sequenced by immunoSEQ multiplex PCR, and TCRdb holds only the in-frame ones, with some missing. In the table there are about 16,000 clones, 92% of which are singletons. The TCR sequence derives from an adult with Crohn's disease. Source material: ileal tissue. The genes are TRBV5-4 and TRBJ1-1, with D perhaps TRBD1 (6 bases). CDR3 sequence: CASSSFRLGGTTEAFF. CDR3 bases: TGTGCCAGCAGCTCCTTCCGGTTAGGGGGGACCACTGAAGCTTTCTTT.